This is a list of T cell receptor beta chains from one sample in a study of sequential checkpoint blockade in melanoma. Measured with immunoSEQ multiplex PCR; TCRdb has only the in-frame clones, and not every one. The sample consists of about 1,900 clones, 20% to 25% of them appearing once. The starting material was tumor tissue (inferred from file names), obtained from a patient given nivolumab and ipilimumab in sequence. These receptors all come from a human donor with melanoma. Both conserved end residues are part of each CDR3. Fields, in order: D gene, V gene, J gene, clone size, CDR3 DNA, CDR3 protein. A D gene is named only where the DNA matches it firmly. Clone size, where shown, is once, few, many, or a class for clones that have expanded.

NA	TRBV16	TRBJ1-5	NA	TGTGCCAGCAGCCAATCGAGGGAGCGCAATCAGCCCCAGCATTTT	CASSQSRERNQPQHF
NA	TRBV11-3	TRBJ1-5	few	TGTGCCAGCAGCTTAAGTAGTAGCAATCAGCCCCAGCATTTT	CASSLSSSNQPQHF
TRBD1	TRBV18	TRBJ1-1	once	TGTGCCAGCTCACACCGGGACAGGGGGAACCGAAGGGGTGAAGCTTTCTTT	CASSHRDRGNRRGEAFF
NA	TRBV28	TRBJ1-5	NA	TGTGCCAGCAGTTTATTCGCTGGGGGCAATCAGCCCCAGCATTTT	CASSLFAGGNQPQHF
TRBD1	TRBV28	TRBJ1-4	NA	TGTGCCAGCAGCCTCCTCGGACAGGTTCTGTTTTTT	CASSLLGQVLFF
TRBD1	TRBV19	TRBJ2-1	few	TGTGCCAGTAGTATACCGGGACAGGGACCCTACAATGAGCAGTTCTTC	CASSIPGQGPYNEQFF
NA	TRBV19	TRBJ2-2	NA	TGTGCCAGTAGTAGACAGCCGAACACCGGGGAGCTGTTTTTT	CASSRQPNTGELFF
NA	TRBV29-1	TRBJ1-1	NA	TGCAGCGTTGCGGGCAGATGGACTGAAGCTTTCTTT	CSVAGRWTEAFF
TRBD1	TRBV14	TRBJ1-2	NA	TGTGCCAGCAGCCGGGACAGGGGGCTACTCTATGGCTACACCTTC	CASSRDRGLLYGYTF
NA	TRBV6-8	TRBJ1-5	few	TGTGCCAGCAGCCGCGCTCAGATCCTCAATCAGCCCCAGCATTTT	CASSRAQILNQPQHF
NA	TRBV11-3	TRBJ2-7	medium-sized	TGTGCCAGCAGCTTACAGGGAAGGCCCTACGAGCAGTACTTC	CASSLQGRPYEQYF
NA	TRBV29-1	TRBJ2-6	once	TGCAGCGTGGCCGTGAGGGGTGGTGGGGCCAACGTCCTGACTTTC	CSVAVRGGGANVLTF
TRBD2	TRBV18	TRBJ2-3	NA	TGTGCCAGCTCCCTAGCGGGGGGCCCTACAGATACGCAGTATTTT	CASSLAGGPTDTQYF
NA	TRBV5-1	TRBJ2-2	NA	TGCGCCAGCAGCTTGGACGAGCGGAACACCGGGGAGCTGTTTTTT	CASSLDERNTGELFF
TRBD2	TRBV11-3	TRBJ2-3	medium-sized	TGTGCCAGCAGCTGGCTAGCGGGGAGCACAGATACGCAGTATTTT	CASSWLAGSTDTQYF
NA	TRBV11-3	TRBJ2-7	medium-sized	TGTGCCAGCAGCTCTAGGCTGAACTCCTACGAGCAGTACTTC	CASSSRLNSYEQYF
NA	TRBV29-1	TRBJ2-3	few	TGCAGCGTTGTGACGGGGGCACATAGCACAGATACGCAGTATTTT	CSVVTGAHSTDTQYF
NA	TRBV11-3	TRBJ1-1	medium-sized	TGTGCCAGCAGCTTGGGAGTCGAGGGGCGTTACATGAACACTGAAGCTTTCTTT	CASSLGVEGRYMNTEAFF
NA	TRBV11-3	TRBJ1-5	medium-sized	TGTGCCAGCAGTTCCCCTACGGGGTTCGATCAGCCCCAGCATTTT	CASSSPTGFDQPQHF
TRBD1	TRBV6-8	TRBJ1-6	few	TGTGCCAGCAGTTCCCACAGGGGGCAGAATTCACCCCTCCACTTT	CASSSHRGQNSPLHF
TRBD1	TRBV19	TRBJ1-2	NA	TGTGCCAGTAGTATAGCAACAGGGGATCACTATGGCTACACCTTC	CASSIATGDHYGYTF
NA	TRBV6-8	TRBJ1-4	large	TGTGCCAGCAGAATCCAGGGACGGGAAAAACTGTTTTTT	CASRIQGREKLFF
TRBD1	TRBV10-2	TRBJ2-2	NA	TGCGCCAGCAGTGTTCCCGGGACAGGGGTCACCGGGGAGCTGTTTTTT	CASSVPGTGVTGELFF
TRBD1	TRBV11-3	TRBJ1-6	medium-sized	TGTGCCAGCAGCCTGGGACAGGGGGCTAATTCACCCCTCCACTTT	CASSLGQGANSPLHF
TRBD2	TRBV14	TRBJ2-1	few	TGTGCCAGCAGCCAACTGACGGGGGGACTCAATGAGCAGTTCTTC	CASSQLTGGLNEQFF
NA	TRBV5-1	TRBJ2-5	NA	TGCGCCAGCAGCTTGGCCTTCTCTCCGGGGAAAGGAGAGACCCAGTACTTC	CASSLAFSPGKGETQYF
NA	TRBV11-3	TRBJ1-2	many	TGTGCCAGCAGCTTAAAATCCTCGGGGAGAGGCTATGGCTACACCTTC	CASSLKSSGRGYGYTF
NA	TRBV28	TRBJ1-2	few	TGTGCCAGCAGTCCCTGGAAGAACTATGGCTACACCTTC	CASSPWKNYGYTF
NA	TRBV6-8	TRBJ2-7	large	TGTGCCACCATCAGGGTTAGTGGCTCCTACGAGCAGTACTTC	CATIRVSGSYEQYF
TRBD2	TRBV11-3	TRBJ2-5	many	TGTGCCAGCAGCGCGGGACTAGCGGGGGGACAAGAGACCCAGTACTTC	CASSAGLAGGQETQYF
TRBD1	TRBV6-8	TRBJ2-1	few	TGTGCCAGCAGTGGGGACAGAGACAATGAGCAGTTCTTC	CASSGDRDNEQFF
NA	TRBV19	TRBJ2-7	NA	TGTGCCAGTAGTATGCGCCGAAGGGCGGGGACCTACGAGCAGTACTTC	CASSMRRRAGTYEQYF
TRBD2	TRBV5-1	TRBJ2-3	NA	TGCGCCAGCAGTCCTAATAGCGGGGGAATCACAGATACGCAGTATTTT	CASSPNSGGITDTQYF
TRBD1	TRBV11-3	TRBJ2-4	medium-sized	TGTGCCAGCAGCTTGGGACAGGTGCTCAAAAACATTCAGTACTTC	CASSLGQVLKNIQYF
NA	TRBV6-8	TRBJ2-7	few	TGTGCCAGCAGTTCTGAGACAGGTCATTCCTACGAGCAGTACTTC	CASSSETGHSYEQYF
NA	TRBV9	TRBJ1-4	few	TGTGCCAGCAGCGCCCGGGAAAGCCTCGGCGAAAAACTGTTTTTT	CASSARESLGEKLFF
TRBD1	TRBV28	TRBJ1-5	few	TGTGCCAGCAGTCCCGGGACAGTAGATCAGGGTCAGCCCCAGCATTTT	CASSPGTVDQGQPQHF
NA	TRBV28	TRBJ2-3	few	TGTGCCAGCAGTTCCGCCGGGACCTCGAAGTATAGTCCAGATACGCAGTATTTT	CASSSAGTSKYSPDTQYF
TRBD2	TRBV11-3	TRBJ2-1	medium-sized	TGTGCCAGCAGCTTGGGGGCTAGCGGGTACAATGAGCAGTTCTTC	CASSLGASGYNEQFF
TRBD1	TRBV9	TRBJ2-3	few	TGTGCCAGCAGCCAGGGGGACCCCGAGGTAGATACGCAGTATTTT	CASSQGDPEVDTQYF
NA	TRBV28	TRBJ2-5	NA	TGTGCCAGCAGTTTAAGTGGGGGGGCCCCGGAGACCCAGTACTTC	CASSLSGGAPETQYF
NA	TRBV11-3	TRBJ1-5	NA	TGTGCCAGCAGCGCCACCGGAACAGGATACAATCAGCCCCAGCATTTT	CASSATGTGYNQPQHF
NA	TRBV6-8	TRBJ2-3	NA	TGTGCCAGCAGCCCCGGGGCTTGGGAGCAGTATTTT	CASSPGAWEQYF
TRBD2	TRBV10-3	TRBJ2-1	few	TGTGCCATCAGTGAGATGACTAGCGGGGGGGCAAATGAGCAGTTCTTC	CAISEMTSGGANEQFF
TRBD2	TRBV11-3	TRBJ2-1	many	TGTGCCAGCAGCCCGGGACTAGCGGGGGGGCCTCCCACCAATGAGCAGTTCTTC	CASSPGLAGGPPTNEQFF
TRBD1	TRBV19	TRBJ1-2	NA	TGTGCCAGTAGTACAACTACAGGGGCTGTTGGCTACACCTTC	CASSTTTGAVGYTF
NA	TRBV9	TRBJ1-3	medium-sized	TGTGCCAGCAGCCCAGGACAGTTAACCTCTGGAAACACCATATATTTT	CASSPGQLTSGNTIYF
TRBD1	TRBV6-8	TRBJ1-2	medium-sized	TGTGCCAGCAGTTACTCGAGTCCTTCCGGGACAGGGGTTGGCTACACCTTC	CASSYSSPSGTGVGYTF
TRBD1	TRBV11-3	TRBJ1-1	medium-sized	TGTGCCAGCAGCTTGGGACAGGGAATAGGAACTGAAGCTTTCTTT	CASSLGQGIGTEAFF
TRBD1	TRBV28	TRBJ1-6	few	TGTGCCAGCCTTGGACAGGCCTATAATTCACCCCTCCACTTT	CASLGQAYNSPLHF
NA	TRBV6-8	TRBJ1-5	few	TGTGCCAGCAGTTCTCATAACCGAGGGGCCTACAATCAGCCCCAGCATTTT	CASSSHNRGAYNQPQHF
TRBD1	TRBV6-8	TRBJ1-2	few	TGTGCCAGCAGTTACGGTGGGACAGGGAAAGGCTACACCTTC	CASSYGGTGKGYTF
NA	TRBV18	TRBJ1-1	few	TGTGCCAGCTCACAGGAGAACACTGAAGCTTTCTTT	CASSQENTEAFF
NA	TRBV30	TRBJ1-6	NA	TGTGCCTGGAGTGGGCAGGGTAGAGGATCACCCCTCCACTTT	CAWSGQGRGSPLHF
TRBD1	TRBV11-3	TRBJ1-5	medium-sized	TGTGCCAGCAGCTTGGGGACAGAGAATCAGCCCCAGCATTTT	CASSLGTENQPQHF
NA	TRBV11-3	TRBJ2-7	few	TGTGCCAGCAGCTTAGATAGAGGGCGCCGGGACGAGCAGTACTTC	CASSLDRGRRDEQYF
NA	TRBV6-8	TRBJ2-7	NA	TGTGCCAGCAGTTACGGGACCTCCTACGAGCAGTACTTC	CASSYGTSYEQYF
NA	TRBV7-2	TRBJ2-5	many	TGTGCCAGCAGCTCTACAGGGTCGGAGACCCAGTACTTC	CASSSTGSETQYF
TRBD1	TRBV28	TRBJ2-1	NA	TGTGCCAGCAGGGGCCCGACAGGGGTCAATGAGCAGTTCTTC	CASRGPTGVNEQFF